The sequence of this T cell receptor (beta chain) was determined in a study of cytomegalovirus exposure and HLA in healthy donors. It was with 60 Vbeta and 13 Jbeta primers that the PCR ran. Clones were sequenced by immunoSEQ multiplex PCR, and TCRdb holds only the in-frame ones, with some missing. The sample contains 75,000 to 100,000 clones, more than 70% of which appear only once. From germline, CDR1 is MNHEY and CDR2 SVGAGI. V shed 5 bases and J 3 bases; nucleotides not matched to a gene: 4. The CDR3 covers 14 residues. The chain joins TRBV6-5 to TRBJ1-5; the match to TRBD1 covers 7 bases. This sequence was found in a young man in good health and CMV-seropositive. The specimen was PBMCs. The CDR3 loop is CASSRDSFNQPQHF. The DNA for the CDR3 is TGTGCCAGCAGTCGGGACAGCTTCAATCAGCCCCAGCATTTT.